This T cell receptor beta chain was identified during a study of blood T cell repertoires in COVID-19. TCRdb's table, derived via immunoSEQ multiplex PCR, lists solely in-frame clones and lacks some. The table shows some 260,000 clones, with approximately 88% occurring only once. Germline CDR1 reads LGHDT; CDR2 reads YNNKEL (reference sequence). Trimming shortened V by 3 bases and J by 3 bases, and 17 bases separated the two germline ends. The CDR3 is 16 residues long. Material: peripheral blood. V is TRBV3-1 (or the pseudogene TRBV3-2) and J is TRBJ1-2; no reliable D call. The receptor was isolated from a woman in her 70s with COVID-19, enrolled during active disease. The DNA for the CDR3 is TGTGCCAGCAGCCATCCACCCGGGAAAAAGCACTATGGCTACACCTTC. Its protein is CASSHPPGKKHYGYTF.